The clone carrying this TCR beta chain was detected ten times or more. Its target is unknown. Samples came from axillary lymph nodes draining the breast cancer. One entry per CDR3 protein, called by TCRdb with MiXCR from the multiplex PCR reads. Here the sample spans about 150,000 distinct CDR3 sequences, roughly 33% being singletons. The source of the sample is a study of breast tumors, draining lymph nodes, adjacent tissues. Study results and limitations: Tumors had less TCR diversity than lymph nodes, more than nontumor tissue.

The material sequenced was axillary lymph node tissue. The source of this sequence is a female donor with breast cancer. Some clones in this sample may be carry-over from other donors' samples.

The CDR3 sequence is CASSVSAGLPYEQYF. CDR3 DNA sequence: TGTGCCAGCAGCGTCAGTGCAGGGCTCCCCTACGAGCAGTACTTC. The rearrangement joins TRBV7-2 to TRBJ2-7; D may be TRBD1 (5 bases). This CDR3 spans 15 amino acids. The V end lost 5 bases, the J end lost 2 bases, and 16 bases lay between the germline ends. Germline V lookup: CDR1 SGHTA, CDR2 FQGNSA.